This T cell receptor beta chain was retrieved from a study of blood T cell repertoires in COVID-19. About the study: Sources were T cells, B-cell-depleted T cells, or PBMCs; the material itself was cDNA or gDNA.

Between the trimmed V and J ends, which lost 0 bases and 6 bases, there was a span of 12 bases. This CDR3 contains 14 residues. In germline, CDR1 is SGHDT, CDR2 YYEEEE. The repertoire was sequenced with immunoSEQ multiplex PCR; TCRdb's copy has only in-frame clones and lacks some. This table holds roughly 310,000 clones, 88% found once. The chain is built from TRBV5-6 and TRBJ1-1; a possible D gene is TRBD1 (6 bases). This sequence was found in a woman aged 50 to 60 with active or convalescent COVID-19. The sequencing input was peripheral blood. CDR3 in DNA: TGTGCCAGCAGCTTGGGTCAGGGGCGGGCTGAAGCTTTCTTT. It codes for CASSLGQGRAEAFF.